This T cell receptor beta chain was captured by sequencing in a study of OX40 agonist ivuxolimab in advanced cancers. TCRdb keeps only in-frame clones here, not all; method: immunoSEQ multiplex PCR. The sample holds around 13,000 clones, approximately 72% seen once. This TCR was sampled from an adult with an advanced solid tumor such as melanoma, head and neck, liver or kidney cancer. The sequenced sample was CD4+ or CD8+ T cells sorted from blood, obtained in a trial of the OX40 agonist ivuxolimab.

CDR3 sequence: CASSLAPTSPFTDTQYF. DNA for the CDR3: TGTGCCAGCAGCTTAGCGCCGACTAGTCCCTTCACAGATACGCAGTATTTT. The rearrangement links TRBV7-2 to TRBJ2-3, with D perhaps matching TRBD2 (6 bases). From germline, CDR1 is SGHTA and CDR2 FQGNSA. The CDR3 has 17 residues. Trimming took 0 bases from V and 2 from J, leaving 15 bases between them.